These 20 T cell receptor beta chains were sequenced from one sample in a study of cytomegalovirus exposure and HLA in healthy donors. Assay: immunoSEQ multiplex PCR; the TCRdb copy retains only in-frame clones and omits some. In the table there are fewer than 200,000 clones, about 90% of which are singletons. The sequenced sample was PBMCs. Receptors were obtained from a woman between 18 and 30 years old in good health and CMV-seropositive.

The chain has TRBV29-1 and TRBJ2-3, with 7 bases fitting TRBD2. This CDR3 is 14 amino acids long. V was clipped by 4 bases and J by 4 bases; unmatched bases: 8. The germline gives CDR1 SQVTM, CDR2 ANQGSEA. CDR3 amino acids: CSVVPAGSPDTQYF. DNA of the CDR3: TGCAGCGTTGTCCCAGCGGGGTCGCCAGATACGCAGTATTTT.

CDR3 in amino acids: CASSLSAKTEAFF. DNA of the CDR3: TGTGCCAGCAGTTTATCCGCGAAAACTGAAGCTTTCTTT. The chain uses TRBV6-5 and TRBJ1-1, with no clear D. Trimming cost V 4 bases and J 5 bases, with 11 bases left between them. The CDR3 has 13 residues. Germline V gene lookup returns CDR1 MNHEY and CDR2 SVGAGI.

This clone came up once. The chain combines TRBV10-3 with TRBJ2-1, with TRBD2 matching over 14 bases. Germline CDR1 is ENHRY and CDR2 is SYGVKD. J was trimmed by 5 bases and V by 3 bases; bases with no gene match: 6. The CDR3 has 17 residues. The CDR3 region has the DNA TGTGCCATCAGTGATCCCGAGACTAGCGGGGGGGACAATGAGCAGTTCTTC. Encoded protein: CAISDPETSGGDNEQFF.

The V call is TRBV28, the J call TRBJ2-1; tentative D call: TRBD1 (5 bases). Germline-derived CDR1 and CDR2 are MDHEN and SYDVKM. The CDR3 is 10 amino acids. V lost 5 bases, J lost 10 bases, and 6 bases lay in between. In DNA form, the CDR3 reads TGTGCCAGCAGTGGGGCGGAGCAGTTCTTC. This sequence encodes CASSGAEQFF.

The chain employs TRBV23-1 and TRBJ1-2; D is unclear. TRBV23-1 is an ORF, and what it does is uncertain. The CDR3 has 16 residues. V was trimmed by 0 bases and J by 3 bases, leaving 14 bases between them. CDR3 bases: TGCGCCAGCAGTCAATCGGGGAGGGTTAGGGACTATGGCTACACCTTC. This gives the protein CASSQSGRVRDYGYTF.

The chain carries TRBV5-1 and TRBJ2-3; 9 nucleotides align to TRBD2. This CDR3 region has 16 residues. Germline values: CDR1 SGHRS, CDR2 YFSETQ. Trimming cost V 4 bases and J 1 base; bases outside gene matches: 7. CDR3 coding DNA: TGCGCCAGCAGCCCCTCCTTAGCGGGGGGCACAGATACGCAGTATTTT. Protein: CASSPSLAGGTDTQYF.

This sequence joins TRBV7-9 and TRBJ1-1; tentative D call: TRBD1 (5 bases). Trimming pared 5 bases from V and 3 bases from J, leaving 10 bases between. Per the germline V gene, CDR1 is SEHNR and CDR2 is FQNEAQ (reference sequence). This CDR3 region has 13 residues. Written as DNA, the CDR3 is TGTGCCAGCAGCCCCCCCAGGGACACTGAAGCTTTCTTT. This gives the protein CASSPPRDTEAFF.

The CDR3 DNA follows: TGTGCCAGCAGCCCCCGGACAGGGGATAGCTATGGCTACACCTTC. Its protein is CASSPRTGDSYGYTF. This rearrangement joins TRBV7-2 to TRBJ1-2; the match to TRBD1 covers 9 bases. From germline, CDR1 is SGHTA and CDR2 FQGNSA. The junction had 8 bases not matched to a gene; V was cut back by 5 bases and J by 4 bases. This CDR3 is 15 amino acids long.

A word on this clone: Compared with germline, one end of the junction differs, possibly owing to a read error. The V call is TRBV4-2, the J call TRBJ2-7; the match to TRBD2 covers 9 bases. The CDR3 extends over 17 amino acids. CDR1 LGHNA and CDR2 YNFKEQ come from the germline V gene. CDR3 sequence: CASSQDRRTSVSHEQYF. In DNA form, the CDR3 reads TGTGCCAGCAGCCAAGATAGGAGGACTAGCGTCTCCCACGAGCAGTACTTC.

J is TRBJ1-1 and V is TRBV9, with D tentatively TRBD1 (5 bases). The CDR3 totals 16 residues. The germline CDR1 and CDR2 sequences are SGDLS and YYNGEE. Trimming cost V 0 bases and J 1 base, with 13 bases left between them. CDR3 DNA: TGTGCCAGCAGCGTAGGGAAGGGGCCTAGGAACACTGAAGCTTTCTTT. Translation gives CASSVGKGPRNTEAFF.

The chain employs TRBV28 and TRBJ2-7; D is possibly TRBD2 (5 bases). Germline V gene lookup returns CDR1 MDHEN and CDR2 SYDVKM. There are 14 residues in the CDR3. V lost 2 bases to trimming and J lost 2 bases, with 10 bases between them. CDR3 amino acids: CASSLAGRTYEQYF. The CDR3 DNA reads TGTGCCAGCAGTTTAGCGGGCAGGACCTACGAGCAGTACTTC.

The chain is built from TRBV28 and TRBJ1-5, with D perhaps matching TRBD1 (5 bases). CDR3 length: 15 amino acids. Germline CDR1 and CDR2: MDHEN and SYDVKM. Trimming took 5 bases from V and 3 from J, leaving 14 bases between them. CDR3 in amino acids: CASSPQGESNQPQHF. CDR3 bases: TGTGCCAGCAGTCCCCAGGGTGAATCCAATCAGCCCCAGCATTTT.

The chain carries TRBV6-5 and TRBJ2-1; 9 nucleotides align to TRBD2. The CDR3 length is 15 residues. Per germline, CDR1 MNHEY and CDR2 SVGAGI. The trim removed 6 bases at V and 5 bases at J, leaving 8 bases unmatched. CDR3 bases: TGTGCCAGCAGATCCTGGGGCGGGGGGGACAATGAGCAGTTCTTC. Its protein is CASRSWGGGDNEQFF.

By frequency in the sample, this clone is medium-sized. The rearrangement uses TRBV6-5 and TRBJ1-1; weak D call: TRBD1 (6 bases). Trimming left V 8 bases short and J 8 bases short, with 18 bases between. This CDR3 contains 13 residues. The germline gives CDR1 MNHEY, CDR2 SVGAGI. The CDR3 reads CASGAGERREAFF. CDR3 DNA: TGTGCCAGCGGGGCAGGGGAACGGCGGGAAGCTTTCTTT.

V and J are TRBV5-5 and TRBJ2-1; maybe TRBD2 (5 bases). V lost 2 bases to trimming and J lost 0 bases, with 9 bases between them. This CDR3 contains 15 residues. Germline CDR1 and CDR2: SGHKS and YYEKEE (reference sequence). This chain's CDR3 is CASSFYTSSYNEQFF. As DNA, the CDR3 is TGTGCCAGCAGCTTCTACACTAGCTCCTACAATGAGCAGTTCTTC.

V gene TRBV30 combines with J gene TRBJ1-1; 10 bases line up with TRBD1. Trimming removed 1 base from V and 2 bases from J; junction bases left unmatched: 7. From germline, CDR1 is GTSNPN and CDR2 SVGIG (reference sequence). The CDR3 runs to 16 residues. CDR3 region: CAWSADRGVVNTEAFF. The DNA of the CDR3 is TGTGCCTGGAGTGCGGACAGGGGGGTGGTTAACACTGAAGCTTTCTTT.

The V and J genes are TRBV18 and TRBJ2-2; TRBD1 agrees at 8 bases. Germline-derived CDR1 and CDR2 are KGHSH and LQKENI. The CDR3 covers 16 residues. V was clipped by 0 bases and J by 5 bases; unmatched bases: 5. The DNA of the CDR3 is TGTGCCAGCTCACCACCGCGACAGGGGCCAACCGGGGAGCTGTTTTTT. The encoded protein is CASSPPRQGPTGELFF.

This chain joins TRBV2 and TRBJ2-6, with 8 positions matching TRBD1. V gave up 7 bases and J gave up 2 bases; unmatched junction bases: 10. The length of the CDR3 is 17 residues. Germline lookup yields CDR1 SNHLY and CDR2 FYNNEI. DNA of the CDR3: TGTGCCAGCACTTTACAGGGGGGTACGACTGGGGCCAACGTCCTGACTTTC. Translation: CASTLQGGTTGANVLTF. The full variable domain, rest sourced from reference TRBV2 and TRBJ2-6, is EPEVTQTPSHQVTQMGQEVILRCVPISNHLYFYWYRQILGQKVEFLVSFYNNEISEKSEIFDDQFSVERPDGSNFTLKIRSTKLEDSAMYFCASTLQGGTTGANVLTFGAGSRLTVL.

This sequence joins TRBV9 and TRBJ1-5, with 7 bases matching TRBD1. The CDR3 has 15 residues. J was trimmed by 5 bases and V by 0 bases; bases with no gene match: 5. In germline, CDR1 is SGDLS, CDR2 YYNGEE. The CDR3 DNA reads as TGTGCCAGCAGCGTAGATGGGACAGCCGATCAGCCCCAGCATTTT. Protein product: CASSVDGTADQPQHF.

The CDR3 sequence is CASSLPRGAGVMNTEAFF. CDR3 DNA: TGTGCCAGCAGCTTACCTCGGGGGGCAGGGGTAATGAACACTGAAGCTTTCTTT. The chain has TRBV7-8 and TRBJ1-1; TRBD1 is a possible D gene (6 bases). The CDR3 contains 18 residues. The germline V gene has CDR1 SGHVS and CDR2 FQNEAQ. Between the trimmed V and J ends, which lost 2 bases and 0 bases, there was a span of 19 bases. The full variable domain, its missing parts supplied by reference TRBV7-8 and TRBJ1-1, is GAGVSQSPRYKVAKRGQDVALRCDPISGHVSLFWYQQALGQGPEFLTYFQNEAQLDKSGLPSDRFFAERPEGSVSTLKIQRTQQEDSAVYLCASSLPRGAGVMNTEAFFGQGTRLTVV.